The TCR beta chain described here comes from a study of T-cell memory formation after mild COVID-19. Study summary: Clusters were largely donor specific.

The CDR3 extends over 13 amino acids. The germline CDR1 and CDR2 sequences are SGHVS and FQNEAQ. V was clipped by 4 bases and J by 1 base, with 7 bases between them. MiXCR, applied by TCRdb to the 5' RACE reads, yields one record per CDR3 protein. This sample has under 550,000 distinct CDR3 sequences; over 15% occur once, and the top ten carry over 9%. For this clonotype: Its matching antigen is unknown.

Study-level results: Clones shrinking between day 15 and 85 showed a balanced CD4/CD8 split, and those that grew later tilted toward CD4+. CD4+ contracting clones lay mainly in CM and EM, CD8+ ones in EMRA. Pre-infection memory showed some responding clones, and this suggested that cross-reactive memory joined.

The sample was PBMCs or a T cell subset sorted from them (not recorded which). The chain couples TRBV7-8 to TRBJ1-1, with no clear D. This TCR was recovered from an adult woman who had mild COVID-19 (a few samples of this study predate the infection). Cell type and time point are not known. CDR3 DNA sequence: TGTGCCAGCAGCTCTCGACAGAACACTGAAGCTTTCTTT. Protein: CASSSRQNTEAFF.